This T cell receptor (beta chain) was captured by sequencing in a study of radiotherapy plus CTLA-4 blockade in lung cancer. Study background: The study recorded objective responses in roughly 20% of patients and disease control in around 33%. Study results and limitations: Response was reportedly best predicted by early blood T cell clone dynamics, with interferon-beta. Radiotherapy with ipilimumab was followed by blood expansion of tumor-derived clones.

Treatment of patients with chemo-refractory metastatic non-small-cell lung cancer consisted of focal radiation plus CTLA-4 blockade with ipilimumab. Clones were read by immunoSEQ multiplex PCR, and TCRdb kept only the in-frame ones, dropping some. The data show around 26,000 clones, 71% seen once. The germline gives CDR1 MNHNY, CDR2 SVGAGI (reference sequence). The V and J ends lost 4 bases and 6 bases, in that order; junction bases with no gene match: 11. This CDR3 has 15 amino acids. Concerning this clone itself: The target antigen is unknown.

The sequence derives from a human donor with non-small cell lung cancer whose response to radiotherapy plus ipilimumab could not be evaluated. The chain uses TRBV6-6 and TRBJ1-2, with 7 bases fitting TRBD1. Material: peripheral blood, obtained from a patient treated with radiotherapy plus ipilimumab. DNA for the CDR3: TGTGCCAGCAGTTCGTCTAGGACAGGTCCCAATGGCTACACCTTC. Translating gives CASSSSRTGPNGYTF.